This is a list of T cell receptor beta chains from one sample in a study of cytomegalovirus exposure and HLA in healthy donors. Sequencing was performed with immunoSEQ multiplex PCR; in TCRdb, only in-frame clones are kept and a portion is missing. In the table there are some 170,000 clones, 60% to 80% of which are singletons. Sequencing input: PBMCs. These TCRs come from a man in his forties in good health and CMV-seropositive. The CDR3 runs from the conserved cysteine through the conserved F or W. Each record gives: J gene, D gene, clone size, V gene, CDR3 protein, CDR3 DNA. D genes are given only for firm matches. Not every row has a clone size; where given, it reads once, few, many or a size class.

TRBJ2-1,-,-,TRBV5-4,CASRIRTEAHNEQFF,TGTGCCAGCAGAATTAGGACAGAAGCCCACAATGAGCAGTTCTTC
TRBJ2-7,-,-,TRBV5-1,CASSLSPGEQYF,TGCGCCAGCAGCTTGAGTCCGGGCGAGCAGTACTTC
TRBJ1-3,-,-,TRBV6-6,CASRAGNSGNTIYF,TGTGCCAGCAGGGCAGGGAACTCTGGAAACACCATATATTTT
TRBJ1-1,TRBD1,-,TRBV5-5,CASSLVGVTGGREAFF,TGTGCCAGCAGCTTGGTGGGCGTGACAGGGGGCCGTGAAGCTTTCTTT
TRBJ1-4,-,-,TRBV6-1,CASSEGRPNEKLFF,TGTGCCAGCAGTGAAGGCAGGCCTAATGAAAAACTGTTTTTT
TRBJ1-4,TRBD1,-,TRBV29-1,CSAETGGYEKLFF,TGCAGCGCCGAGACAGGGGGATATGAAAAACTGTTTTTT
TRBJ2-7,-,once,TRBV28,CASSLNREGQYF,TGTGCCAGCAGTTTAAACCGGGAAGGGCAGTACTTC
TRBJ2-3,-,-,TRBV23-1,CASTLQAGIADTQYF,TGCGCCAGCACCCTCCAAGCAGGGATCGCAGATACGCAGTATTTT
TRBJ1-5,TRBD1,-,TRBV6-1,CASSGAEGQGNQPQHF,TGTGCCAGCAGTGGAGCCGAGGGACAGGGCAATCAGCCCCAGCATTTT
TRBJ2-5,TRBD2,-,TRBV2,CASTDGLAGQETQYF,TGTGCCAGCACTGATGGACTAGCGGGACAAGAGACCCAGTACTTC
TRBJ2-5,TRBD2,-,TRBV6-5,CASSSWTSGTKTQYF,TGTGCCAGCAGCTCTTGGACTAGCGGGACGAAGACCCAGTACTTC
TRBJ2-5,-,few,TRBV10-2,CASSATMETQYF,TGCGCCAGCAGTGCTACGATGGAGACCCAGTACTTC
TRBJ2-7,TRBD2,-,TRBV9,CASSPGLAYFSYEQYF,TGTGCCAGCAGCCCAGGACTAGCGTACTTCTCCTACGAGCAGTACTTC